This T cell receptor (beta chain) was observed in a study of tumor and adjacent non-tumor tissue in lung cancer. Study as a whole: Samples averaged about 4.3 million productive TCRbeta reads each. Notes on the study in general: Tumor repertoires had a smaller top 100 clone share than normal lung.

A modified ARM-PCR protocol with three rounds of nested PCR amplified TCRbeta. TCRdb re-called the multiplex PCR reads with MiXCR, one entry per CDR3 protein. The sample holds about 90,000 distinct CDR3 sequences, roughly 77% seen once. Germline V CDR1 and CDR2: MNHNY, SVGAGI (reference sequence). The CDR3 length is 15 residues. RNA was extracted from bulk tissue without any cell sorting. Distant lung tissue was collected more than 3 cm away from the tumor edge. For this clonotype: The antigen is undetermined. Germline is not matched at one junction end, which may reflect a read error.

Sample: distant non-tumor lung tissue. This chain links TRBV6-6 with TRBJ1-3; tentative D call: TRBD1 (5 bases). The receptor was isolated from a woman in her 50s with non-small cell lung cancer. The CDR3 coding sequence is TGTACCAGCAGTCCCCCAGGGAGATCAGGAAACACCATATATTTT. Its translation is CTSSPPGRSGNTIYF.